Presented here are 18 T cell receptor beta chains from one specimen sequenced in a study of blood T cell repertoires in COVID-19 (dated by TCRdb to the early 2020s). The protocol used for the library was the immunoSEQ multiplex PCR assay. TCRdb obtained this table from immuneACCESS and retained in-frame rearrangements with V and J assigned. These tables miss some clones; where compared with another copy, unresolved V genes account for less than half of the shortfall, and the remainder is unexplained. The sample table shows about 74,000 clones, and about four fifths are seen once. Roughly 7.4% of the sample comes from the top ten. Source material: peripheral blood. These receptors all stem from a human donor in a cohort sampled during active COVID-19.

The rearrangement joins TRBV7-9 to TRBJ2-3; possible D gene TRBD1, 6 bases. CDR1 and CDR2 (germline): SEHNR, FQNEAQ (reference sequence). The V gene lost 5 bases and the J gene lost 3 bases, with 9 bases spanning the gap. The CDR3 sequence is 13 residues long. In DNA, the CDR3 is TGTGCCAGCAGCCCGGACAGAACAGATACGCAGTATTTT. This gives the protein CASSPDRTDTQYF.

The chain carries TRBV6-1 and TRBJ2-1, with 9 bases aligning to TRBD2. Germline CDR1 and CDR2: MNHNS and SASEGT. This CDR3 has 15 amino acids. With V trimmed by 0 bases and J by 6 bases, 3 bases remained unmatched. The CDR3 region has the DNA TGTGCCAGCAGTGAAGCGAGCGGGGGGATCAATGAGCAGTTCTTC. This encodes CASSEASGGINEQFF.

The V call is TRBV5-4, the J call TRBJ1-5; D might be TRBD1 (6 bases). The CDR3 contains 16 residues. The germline CDR1 and CDR2 sequences are SGHNT and YYREEE (reference sequence). Trimming took off 8 bases at V and 7 bases at J, with 25 bases between the two ends. CDR3 amino acids: CARAGAGGAKGQPQHF. CDR3 DNA sequence: TGTGCCAGGGCAGGGGCCGGTGGGGCGAAGGGGCAGCCCCAGCATTTT.

The V and J genes are TRBV19 and TRBJ1-4, with no clear D. Trimming removed 3 bases from V and 7 bases from J, with 9 bases in between. CDR3 length: 13 amino acids. The germline V gene has CDR1 LNHDA and CDR2 SQIVND (reference sequence). CDR3 in amino acids: CASSISTGEKLFF. CDR3 DNA: TGTGCCAGTAGTATTTCAACTGGTGAAAAACTGTTTTTT.

V usage is TRBV6-5 and J usage is TRBJ1-3, with D perhaps TRBD1 (5 bases). From germline, CDR1 is MNHEY and CDR2 SVGAGI. V was shortened by 7 bases and J by 0 bases, with 13 bases between the two germline ends. There are 15 residues in the CDR3. CDR3 DNA: TGTGCCAGCAACAAGGGAGGGGCCTCTGGAAACACCATATATTTT. The encoded protein is CASNKGGASGNTIYF.

The V and J genes are TRBV19 and TRBJ2-5, with a weak D call TRBD2 (6 bases). The CDR3 spans 14 residues. Germline CDR1 is LNHDA and CDR2 is SQIVND (reference sequence). The V gene lost 7 bases and the J gene lost 4 bases, with 16 bases spanning the gap. The CDR3 loop is CASTPAGRGETQYF. The CDR3, as DNA: TGTGCCAGTACCCCGGCAGGGCGGGGAGAGACCCAGTACTTC.

The chain has TRBV6-6 and TRBJ2-3; a weak D match, TRBD2 (5 bases). This CDR3 spans 14 amino acids. Trimming left V 0 bases short and J 1 base short, with 5 bases between. The V gene's germline CDR1 is MNHNY and CDR2 SVGAGI (reference sequence). CDR3 sequence reads: CASSYSAGTDTQYF. For the CDR3, the DNA is TGTGCCAGCAGTTACTCAGCGGGCACAGATACGCAGTATTTT.

The J gene is TRBJ2-7, the V gene TRBV7-9; tentatively, D is TRBD2 (5 bases). The V gene's germline CDR1 is SEHNR and CDR2 FQNEAQ (reference sequence). Trimming pared 4 bases from V and 2 bases from J, leaving 12 bases between. This CDR3 has 14 residues. Here the CDR3 reads CASSSLAATYEQYF. The CDR3 region has the DNA TGTGCCAGCAGCTCCCTAGCCGCGACCTACGAGCAGTACTTC.

The chain has TRBV7-2 and TRBJ2-3, with TRBD1 matching 8 bases. V lost 10 bases to trimming and J lost 5 bases; unmatched junction nucleotides: 8. Looked up from germline, CDR1 is SGHTA and CDR2 is FQGNSA. This CDR3 is 13 amino acids long. The CDR3 region has the DNA TGTGCCACTAGCAGGGGGCAAAAAGATACGCAGTATTTT. Translation gives CATSRGQKDTQYF.

This rearrangement joins TRBV6-5 to TRBJ2-7; TRBD1 matches 8 bases. J was trimmed by 4 bases and V by 4 bases; bases with no gene match: 6. There are 14 residues in the CDR3. Germline-derived CDR1 and CDR2 are MNHEY and SVGAGI. The CDR3 region has the DNA TGTGCCAGCAGTTCGGACAGGGTAGGGTACGAGCAGTACTTC. Residues: CASSSDRVGYEQYF.

V gene TRBV9 combines with J gene TRBJ1-4; D unclear. The CDR3 contains 15 residues. Germline V gene data show CDR1 as SGDLS and CDR2 as YYNGEE. V was trimmed by 0 bases and J by 7 bases, leaving 13 bases between them. CDR3 DNA sequence: TGTGCCAGCAGCGTAGCTGGTTACGCGGGTGAAAAACTGTTTTTT. This gives the protein CASSVAGYAGEKLFF.

CDR3 protein: CASSLGAGDGAFF. In DNA, the CDR3 is TGTGCCAGCAGTTTAGGGGCGGGGGATGGAGCTTTCTTT. The rearrangement uses TRBV27 and TRBJ1-1, with D possibly TRBD1 on 5 matching bases. Looked up from germline, CDR1 is MNHEY and CDR2 is SMNVEV (reference sequence). V dropped 2 bases and J dropped 10 bases, with 14 bases sitting between them. This CDR3 is built from 13 residues.

Written as DNA, the CDR3 is TGTGCCAGCAGCGACAGGTTCAATCAGCCCCAGCATTTT. This encodes CASSDRFNQPQHF. The chain has TRBV6-2 or TRBV6-3 and TRBJ1-5; D might be TRBD1 (6 bases). V lost 6 bases and J 3 bases, leaving 9 bases between the germline ends. Germline CDR1 reads MNHEY; CDR2 reads SVGEGT. The CDR3 has 13 residues.

The genes are TRBV30 and TRBJ1-3, with D possibly being TRBD1 (5 bases). The length of the CDR3 is 14 residues. Trimming removed 3 bases from V and 1 base from J, with 10 bases in between. CDR1 GTSNPN and CDR2 SVGIG come from the germline V gene (reference sequence). The CDR3 sequence: CAWRRDSSGNTIYF. DNA for the CDR3: TGTGCCTGGAGAAGAGACAGTTCTGGAAACACCATATATTTT.

V is TRBV6-5 and J is TRBJ2-7; possibly TRBD2 for D (7 bases). The V gene's germline CDR1 is MNHEY and CDR2 SVGAGI. There are 12 residues in the CDR3. The germline V and J ends were trimmed by 4 bases and 5 bases, with 9 bases remaining between them. The DNA of the CDR3 is TGTGCCAGCAGTTGGGGGGGCGACGAGCAGTACTTC. It is translated as CASSWGGDEQYF.

The chain couples TRBV27 to TRBJ2-2; TRBD2 is a possible D gene (5 bases). The CDR3 contains 13 residues. Germline CDR1 and CDR2: MNHEY and SMNVEV (reference sequence). Deletions cut 2 bases from V and 5 bases from J, with 6 bases between. CDR3: CASSLRGTGELFF. For the CDR3, the DNA is TGTGCCAGCAGTTTACGGGGTACCGGGGAGCTGTTTTTT.

The J gene is TRBJ1-1, the V gene TRBV12-3 or TRBV12-4; no definite D call. The germline V and J ends were trimmed by 3 bases and 0 bases, with 5 bases remaining between them. The CDR3 length is 13 residues. The CDR3 DNA reads as TGTGCCAGCAGTTTCGACTTGAACACTGAAGCTTTCTTT. Amino acids: CASSFDLNTEAFF.

The V gene is TRBV5-5, the J gene TRBJ1-6, with D unclear. Germline values: CDR1 SGHKS, CDR2 YYEKEE (reference sequence). The length of the CDR3 is 16 residues. The V gene lost 3 bases and the J gene lost 0 bases, with 10 bases spanning the gap. In nucleotides, the CDR3 is TGTGCCAGCAGCTCCGCCAAGAGCTCCTATAATTCACCCCTCCACTTT. It yields the protein CASSSAKSSYNSPLHF. The full variable domain, rest sourced from reference TRBV5-5 and TRBJ1-6, is DAGVTQSPTHLIKTRGQQVTLRCSPISGHKSVSWYQQVLGQGPQFIFQYYEKEERGRGNFPDRFSARQFPNYSSELNVNALLLGDSALYLCASSSAKSSYNSPLHFGNGTRLTVT.